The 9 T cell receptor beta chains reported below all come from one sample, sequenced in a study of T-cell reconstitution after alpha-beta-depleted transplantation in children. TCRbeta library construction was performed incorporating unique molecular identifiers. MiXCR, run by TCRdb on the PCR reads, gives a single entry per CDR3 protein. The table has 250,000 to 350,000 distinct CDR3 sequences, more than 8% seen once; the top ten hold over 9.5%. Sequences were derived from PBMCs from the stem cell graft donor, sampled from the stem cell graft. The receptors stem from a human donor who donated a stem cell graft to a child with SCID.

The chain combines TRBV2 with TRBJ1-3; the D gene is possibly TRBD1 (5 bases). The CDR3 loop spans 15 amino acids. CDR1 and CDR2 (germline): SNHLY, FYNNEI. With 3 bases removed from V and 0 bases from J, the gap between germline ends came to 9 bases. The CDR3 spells CASSEGTASGNTIYF. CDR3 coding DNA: TGTGCCAGCAGTGAGGGGACGGCCTCTGGAAACACCATATATTTT.

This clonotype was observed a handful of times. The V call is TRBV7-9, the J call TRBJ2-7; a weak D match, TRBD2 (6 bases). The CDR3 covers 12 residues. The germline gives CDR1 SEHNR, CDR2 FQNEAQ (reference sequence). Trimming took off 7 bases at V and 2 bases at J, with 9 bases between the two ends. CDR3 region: CASTRGTYEQYF. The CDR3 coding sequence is TGTGCCAGCACCCGGGGGACCTACGAGCAGTACTTC.

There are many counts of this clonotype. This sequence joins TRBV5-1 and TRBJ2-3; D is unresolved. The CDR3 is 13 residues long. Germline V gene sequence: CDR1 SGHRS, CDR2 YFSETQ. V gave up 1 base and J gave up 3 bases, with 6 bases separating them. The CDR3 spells CASSLWLTDTQYF. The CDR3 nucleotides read TGCGCCAGCAGCTTGTGGCTGACAGATACGCAGTATTTT.

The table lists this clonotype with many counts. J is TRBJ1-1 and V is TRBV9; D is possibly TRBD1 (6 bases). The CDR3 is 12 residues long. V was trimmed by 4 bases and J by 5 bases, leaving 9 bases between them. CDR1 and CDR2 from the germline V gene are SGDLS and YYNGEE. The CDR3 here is CASSPQGTEAFF. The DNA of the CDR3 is TGTGCCAGCAGCCCCCAGGGGACTGAAGCTTTCTTT.

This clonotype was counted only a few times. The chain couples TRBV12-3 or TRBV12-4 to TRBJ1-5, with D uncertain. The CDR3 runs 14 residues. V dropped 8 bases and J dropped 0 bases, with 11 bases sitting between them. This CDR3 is CASAAGYSNQPQHF. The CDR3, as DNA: TGTGCCAGCGCCGCCGGATATAGCAATCAGCCCCAGCATTTT.

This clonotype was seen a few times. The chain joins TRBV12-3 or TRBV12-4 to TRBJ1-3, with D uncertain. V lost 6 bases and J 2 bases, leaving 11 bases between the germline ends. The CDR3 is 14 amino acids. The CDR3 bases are TGTGCCAGCAGCCCATTTAGGACTGGAAACACCATATATTTT. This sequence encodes CASSPFRTGNTIYF.

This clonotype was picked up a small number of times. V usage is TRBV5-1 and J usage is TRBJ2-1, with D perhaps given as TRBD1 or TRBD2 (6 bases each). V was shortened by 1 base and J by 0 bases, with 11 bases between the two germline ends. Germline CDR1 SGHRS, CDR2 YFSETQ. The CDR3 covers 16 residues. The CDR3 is CASSLWGAISYNEQFF. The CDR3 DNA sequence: TGCGCCAGCAGCTTGTGGGGGGCAATCTCCTACAATGAGCAGTTCTTC.

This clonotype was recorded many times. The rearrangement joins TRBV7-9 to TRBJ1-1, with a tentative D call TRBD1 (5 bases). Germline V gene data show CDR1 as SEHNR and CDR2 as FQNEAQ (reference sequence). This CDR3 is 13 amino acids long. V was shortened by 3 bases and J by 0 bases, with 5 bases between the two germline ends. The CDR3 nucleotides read TGTGCCAGCAGCTTGGACATGAACACTGAAGCTTTCTTT. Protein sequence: CASSLDMNTEAFF.

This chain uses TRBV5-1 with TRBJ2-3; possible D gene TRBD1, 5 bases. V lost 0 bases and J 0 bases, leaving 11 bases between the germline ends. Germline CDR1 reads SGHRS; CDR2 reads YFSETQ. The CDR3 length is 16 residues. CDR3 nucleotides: TGCGCCAGCAGCTTGGTCTCAGGGTCTAGCACAGATACGCAGTATTTT. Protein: CASSLVSGSSTDTQYF.